These 14 T cell receptor beta chains came from one sample sequenced in a study of tumor-infiltrating lymphocytes in primary liver carcinoma. From unsorted bulk tissue weighing roughly 17-31 mg, DNA and RNA were co-extracted. TCR beta cDNA was reverse-transcribed from about 500 ng of total RNA. The reaction used a constant-region primer and ProtoScript II reverse transcriptase. Three nested multiplex PCR rounds, a slightly modified ARM-PCR method, built the TCR beta libraries. Use of TRBV1-TRBV30 forward primers with a C-beta reverse primer characterized the first two PCR rounds, which lasted around 9 cycles each. Each CDR3 protein is one row after TCRdb ran MiXCR on the multiplex PCR reads. This table has tens of thousands of distinct CDR3 sequences, around 77% appearing once. Sequencing used liver tumor tissue from sampling region 5. Subset specified: tumor region T5, tumor centre. The receptors shown here come from a woman between 25 and 40 years old with primary liver carcinoma and hepatitis B virus infection.

The genes are TRBV11-2 and TRBJ2-3; TRBD2 might be the D (5 bases). V gave up 11 bases and J gave up 6 bases, with 18 bases separating them. Looked up from germline, CDR1 is SGHAT and CDR2 is FQNNGV. The CDR3 is made up of 13 amino acids. CDR3 sequence (DNA): TGTGCCGGCAACTTAGCGCTGGGGGATACGCAGTATTTT. Residues: CAGNLALGDTQYF.

This clonotype was observed a handful of times. The chain links TRBV7-2 to TRBJ2-1; no firm D call. The germline CDR1 and CDR2 sequences are SGHTA and FQGNSA. This CDR3 region has 13 residues. The germline V and J ends were trimmed by 2 bases and 7 bases, with 9 bases remaining between them. The CDR3 loop is CASSLKGTNEQFF. DNA of the CDR3: TGTGCCAGCAGCTTAAAGGGCACGAATGAGCAGTTCTTC.

The rearrangement uses TRBV11-2 and TRBJ2-7; D may be TRBD1 (8 bases). The CDR3 runs 17 residues. Trimming shortened V by 6 bases and J by 13 bases, and 34 bases separated the two germline ends. The V gene's germline CDR1 is SGHAT and CDR2 FQNNGV. The CDR3 loop reads CASSITGGGSWTYEYYF. The DNA of the CDR3 is TGTGCCAGCAGTATCACAGGGGGGGGCTCTTGGACCTACGAGTACTACTTC.

Notes on this clonotype: The junction departs from germline at one end; a sequencing error may be responsible. The chain recombines TRBV6-6 with TRBJ2-3, with no clear D. Germline V gene lookup returns CDR1 MNHNY and CDR2 SVGAGI (reference sequence). This CDR3 spans 17 amino acids. CDR3 nucleotide sequence: TGTGCCAGCACTTACCAGACCGGACCTCGACGCACTGGTACGCAGTATTTT. Encoded protein: CASTYQTGPRRTGTQYF.

This clonotype was recorded once. The chain uses TRBV29-1 and TRBJ2-7; D is unclear. The CDR3 has 14 amino acids. Per the germline V gene, CDR1 is SQVTM and CDR2 is ANQGSEA. The V gene lost 7 bases and the J gene lost 6 bases, with 22 bases spanning the gap. CDR3 sequence reads: CSATTSTTAGEQYF. The CDR3 region has the DNA TGCAGCGCAACGACCTCCACAACAGCTGGCGAGCAGTACTTC.

A word on this clonotype: An end of the junction differs from the germline gene, which may be a read error. This chain links TRBV6-5 with TRBJ2-6; 8 bases map to TRBD1. The CDR3 consists of 18 residues. Germline CDR1 reads MNHEY; CDR2 reads SVGAGI. The CDR3 sequence is CSSSLWTGMKAGTNILTF. DNA of the CDR3: TGTTCCAGCAGTCTTTGGACAGGGATGAAAGCTGGGACCAACATCCTGACTTTC.

About this clonotype itself: An end of the junction differs from the germline gene, which may be a read error. The chain links TRBV28 to TRBJ2-3, with D perhaps TRBD2 (7 bases). The CDR3 sequence is 17 residues long. The germline V gene encodes CDR1 MDHEN and CDR2 SYDVKM. CDR3 coding DNA: TGTGACAGCAGTTTTGACAGTATGAGGGGGGGCACAGACACGCAGTATTTT. The encoded protein is CDSSFDSMRGGTDTQYF.

The sample holds many counts of this clonotype. This chain uses TRBV7-9 with TRBJ2-3, with TRBD2 matching 8 bases. J gave up 2 bases and V 4 bases, and 11 bases lay outside the gene matches. The CDR3 runs to 17 residues. CDR1 and CDR2 (germline): SEHNR, FQNEAQ (reference sequence). The CDR3 sequence is CASSSLSPSGFTDTQYF. For the CDR3, the DNA is TGTGCCAGCAGCTCCCTTAGCCCTAGCGGGTTCACAGATACGCAGTATTTT.

This clonotype was observed a single time. The V call is TRBV11-2, the J call TRBJ2-1, with a tentative D call TRBD2 (5 bases). The CDR3 extends over 17 amino acids. Germline CDR1 SGHAT, CDR2 FQNNGV. Trimming removed 1 base from V and 6 bases from J, with 19 bases in between. CDR3 region: CASSLGVSVSVFNEQFF. The CDR3 DNA is TGTGCCAGCAGCTTAGGGGTTAGCGTGAGTGTCTTCAATGAGCAGTTCTTC.

By its share, this clonotype is hyperexpanded. J is TRBJ2-2 and V is TRBV5-6; D uncertain. The CDR3 contains 15 residues. V lost 0 bases to trimming and J lost 4 bases, with 10 bases between them. Germline CDR1 reads SGHDT; CDR2 reads YYEEEE. The CDR3: CASSLAPRVTGELFF. CDR3 sequence (DNA): TGTGCCAGCAGCTTGGCACCCAGAGTCACCGGGGAGCTGTTTTTT.

The J gene is TRBJ2-5, the V gene TRBV10-3; no definite D call. V lost 8 bases and J 2 bases, leaving 6 bases between the germline ends. The CDR3 runs 11 residues. The germline V gene has CDR1 ENHRY and CDR2 SYGVKD. Here the CDR3 reads CAIGIQETQYF. CDR3 coding DNA: TGTGCCATCGGGATTCAAGAGACCCAGTACTTC.

The chain has TRBV6-5 and TRBJ2-7, with a possible D match to TRBD1 (6 bases). V lost 2 bases, J lost 5 bases, and 16 bases lay in between. CDR3 length equals 15 residues. The germline gives CDR1 MNHEY, CDR2 SVGAGI. CDR3 nucleotides: TGTGCCAGCAGTTACCAGGACAGCAGCTCTAACGAGCAGTACTTC. This gives the protein CASSYQDSSSNEQYF.

Comments on this clonotype: One junction end does not reproduce the germline sequence, and a read error may be involved. The rearrangement uses TRBV6-5 and TRBJ2-7; D not resolved. The V gene's germline CDR1 is MNHEY and CDR2 SVGAGI. The CDR3 consists of 15 residues. CDR3 sequence (DNA): TGTGCCAGCAGTTTCAAGGGCAGCTGCTCCTACGGGCAGTACTTC. Amino acid sequence: CASSFKGSCSYGQYF.

This clonotype showed up just a few times. A read error may be the cause here, since a much bigger clone is one base away. This chain connects TRBV7-9 to TRBJ2-2, with 10 nucleotides matching TRBD2. Germline CDR1 reads SEHNR; CDR2 reads FQNEAQ (reference sequence). There are 19 residues in the CDR3. The ends lost 5 bases at V and 6 bases at J; junction bases unmatched: 18. The CDR3 spells CASSKKGLAARNDAGELFF. The CDR3 DNA reads TGTGCCAGCAGCAAGAAAGGACTAGCGGCCCGAAATGACGCCGGGGAGCTGTTTTTT.